This T cell receptor (beta chain) was observed in a study of blood T cell repertoires in COVID-19. About the study: T cells, B-cell-depleted T cells, or PBMCs supplied cDNA or gDNA.

Looked up from germline, CDR1 is MNHNY and CDR2 is SVGAGI (reference sequence). The CDR3 has 14 amino acids. The V segment lost 8 bases and the J segment 4 bases; nucleotides outside the gene matches: 6. Clones were sequenced by immunoSEQ multiplex PCR, and TCRdb holds only the in-frame ones, with some missing. The table has 200,000 to 250,000 clones, more than 75% seen once. Sequencing input: peripheral blood. The genes are TRBV6-6 and TRBJ2-7; 12 nucleotides match TRBD2. This sequence was found in a man between 45 and 60 years old who had recovered from COVID-19. The CDR3 loop reads CASLLAGGQYEQYF. The CDR3 DNA follows: TGTGCCAGCCTGCTAGCGGGAGGGCAGTACGAGCAGTACTTC.